This record covers a single T cell receptor beta chain. Antigen: not known. Germline and junction disagree at one end, which may indicate a read error. This library used around 400 ng RNA and molecular barcoded adaptors spanning alpha/delta and beta/gamma chains. TCRdb reanalysed the reads using MiXCR and keeps one entry per CDR3 protein. The top ten hold just under 15% of the sample, which has 85,000 or so distinct CDR3 sequences, roughly an eighth seen once. The germline CDR1 and CDR2 sequences are MDHEN and SYDVKM. The CDR3 is 11 amino acids. The sample originates from a study of read filtering for tumor transcriptome and immune sequencing. Overall study context: Transcriptome libraries were built from DNase-treated RNA. Study observations and caveats: The sorted CD138-negative fraction was a mixed bone marrow immune population, not purified T cells.

The TCR sequence derives from a donor at least 40 years old with multiple myeloma. V is TRBV28 and J is TRBJ2-3; D not certain. Sequenced sample: a population of CD138-negative cells sorted from bone marrow. In DNA form, the CDR3 reads TGTGCCAGCAGTTTCCAAGATATGCAGTATTTT. Translating it yields CASSFQDMQYF. The whole variable domain, filled in from reference TRBV28 and TRBJ2-3, reads DVKVTQSSRYLVKRTGEKVFLECVQDMDHENMFWYRQDPGLGLRLIYFSYDVKMKEKGDIPEGYSVSREKKERFSLILESASTNQTSMYLCASSFQDMQYFGPGTRLTVL.